These T cell receptor beta chains were read from a single sample in a study of blood T cell repertoires in COVID-19. Libraries were prepared by immunoSEQ multiplex PCR; TCRdb keeps only in-frame clonotypes and omits some of them. The sample carries about 500,000 clones, about 90% recorded once. The sequencing input was PBMCs or T cells enriched from blood (not recorded which). These receptors originate from a woman between 18 and 30 years old who had recovered from COVID-19. Each CDR3 is given with its conserved first and last residue. Fields, in order: V gene, D gene, clone size, J gene, CDR3 protein, CDR3 DNA. D genes are given only for firm matches. The size entry is marked missing in some rows and otherwise reads once, few, many or a size class.

v_gene: TRBV9
d_gene: .
abundance: .
j_gene: TRBJ1-6
CDR3aa: CASSLCGGGCGPLHF
CDR3nt: TGTGCCAGCAGCCTGTGCGGGGGGGGCTGTGGGCCCCTCCACTTT

v_gene: TRBV9
d_gene: .
abundance: few
j_gene: TRBJ2-1
CDR3aa: CASSGRSREEQFF
CDR3nt: TGTGCCAGCAGCGGTCGATCACGGGAGGAGCAGTTCTTC

v_gene: TRBV14
d_gene: TRBD1
abundance: .
j_gene: TRBJ2-2
CDR3aa: CASSPLGQITGELFF
CDR3nt: TGTGCCAGCAGCCCCCTGGGACAGATCACCGGGGAGCTGTTTTTT

v_gene: TRBV6-5
d_gene: TRBD1
abundance: .
j_gene: TRBJ2-7
CDR3aa: CASSKGQVYEQYF
CDR3nt: TGTGCCAGCAGCAAAGGACAGGTCTACGAGCAGTACTTC

v_gene: TRBV30
d_gene: TRBD2
abundance: .
j_gene: TRBJ2-5
CDR3aa: CAWSFGDSGGARETQYF
CDR3nt: TGTGCCTGGAGTTTTGGGGATAGCGGGGGCGCGCGGGAGACCCAGTACTTC

v_gene: TRBV2
d_gene: .
abundance: few
j_gene: TRBJ2-1
CDR3aa: CASSDVKTTLHNEQFF
CDR3nt: TGTGCCAGCAGTGACGTAAAGACTACCCTGCACAATGAGCAGTTCTTC

v_gene: TRBV19
d_gene: .
abundance: once
j_gene: TRBJ1-1
CDR3aa: CASSIGSSTGRNF
CDR3nt: TGTGCCAGTAGTATAGGGTCCTCCACAGGTCGGAACTTT

v_gene: TRBV6-5
d_gene: .
abundance: .
j_gene: TRBJ2-1
CDR3aa: CASISPTAYNEQFF
CDR3nt: TGTGCCAGTATTTCCCCGACAGCCTACAATGAGCAGTTCTTC

v_gene: TRBV18
d_gene: TRBD1
abundance: .
j_gene: TRBJ1-5
CDR3aa: CASSTDRDQPQHF
CDR3nt: TGTGCCAGCTCCACGGACAGGGATCAGCCCCAGCATTTT

v_gene: TRBV27
d_gene: TRBD1
abundance: .
j_gene: TRBJ1-6
CDR3aa: CASSFLQDRNNSPLHF
CDR3nt: TGTGCCAGCAGTTTCCTCCAGGACAGGAATAATTCACCCCTCCACTTT

v_gene: TRBV6-5
d_gene: TRBD2
abundance: .
j_gene: TRBJ2-2
CDR3aa: CASRGLAHTGELFF
CDR3nt: TGTGCCAGCAGGGGACTAGCGCACACCGGGGAGCTGTTTTTT

v_gene: TRBV12-3/TRBV12-4
d_gene: TRBD1
abundance: .
j_gene: TRBJ2-7
CDR3aa: CASSTGVSYEQYF
CDR3nt: TGTGCCAGCAGTACAGGGGTCTCCTACGAGCAGTACTTC

v_gene: TRBV12-3/TRBV12-4
d_gene: .
abundance: .
j_gene: TRBJ1-1
CDR3aa: CASSPIPGTEAFF
CDR3nt: TGTGCCAGCAGCCCCATTCCAGGGACTGAAGCTTTCTTT